The clone carrying this T cell receptor (beta chain) was seen repeatedly, ten times or more. Construction of the TCRbeta library involved unique molecular identifiers. Using its own MiXCR run on the PCR reads, TCRdb lists one record per CDR3 protein. The sample has some 600,000 distinct CDR3 sequences, roughly 17% seen once. This record comes from a study of T-cell reconstitution after alpha-beta-depleted transplantation in children. Germline V gene data show CDR1 as DFQATT and CDR2 as SNEGSKA (reference sequence). The CDR3 spans 13 residues. V lost 5 bases to trimming and J lost 5 bases; unmatched junction nucleotides: 8.

The clonotype comes from a human donor who donated a stem cell graft to a child with acute myeloid leukemia. Sequenced material: PBMCs from the stem cell graft donor, taken from the stem cell graft. The genes are TRBV20-1 and TRBJ2-7, with 8 bases fitting TRBD1. For the CDR3, the DNA is TGCAGTGCTGTCGGACAGGGTCGGCACGAGCAGTACTTC. Protein sequence: CSAVGQGRHEQYF.